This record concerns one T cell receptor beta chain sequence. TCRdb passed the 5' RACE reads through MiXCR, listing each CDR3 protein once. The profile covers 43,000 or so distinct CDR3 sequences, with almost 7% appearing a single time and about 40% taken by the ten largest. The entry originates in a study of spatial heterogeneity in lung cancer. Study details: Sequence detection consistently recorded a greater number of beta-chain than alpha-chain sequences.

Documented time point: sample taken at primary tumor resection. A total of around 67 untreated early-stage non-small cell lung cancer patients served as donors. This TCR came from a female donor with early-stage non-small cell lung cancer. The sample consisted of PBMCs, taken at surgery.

The CDR3 sequence is CASRESETQYF. Written as DNA, the CDR3 is TGTGCCAGCAGGGAGAGTGAGACCCAGTACTTC. The chain joins TRBV25-1 to TRBJ2-5; no clear D. Between the trimmed V and J ends, which lost 6 bases and 5 bases, there was a span of 7 bases. Germline lookup yields CDR1 MGHDK and CDR2 SYGVNS. The CDR3 is made up of 11 amino acids. The full variable domain, its missing parts supplied by reference TRBV25-1 and TRBJ2-5, is EADIYQTPRYLVIGTGKKITLECSQTMGHDKMYWYQQDPGMELHLIHYSYGVNSTEKGDLSSESTVSRIRTEHFPLTLESARPSHTSQYLCASRESETQYFGPGTRLLVL.